The 21 T cell receptor beta chains below were found in one sample sequenced in a study of beta chain features in type 1 diabetes. Sequenced material consisted of expressed TCRB transcripts (all of the isolated RNA was reverse transcribed). Libraries were prepared by immunoSEQ multiplex PCR; TCRdb keeps only in-frame clonotypes and omits some of them. In the table there are hundreds of thousands of clones, roughly 12% of which are singletons. The sequenced sample was naive CD4+ T cells from blood. The receptors originated from a man between 18 and 29 years old in good health.

There are a few counts of this clone. This rearrangement joins TRBV7-2 to TRBJ2-6; D may be TRBD1 (6 bases). CDR1 and CDR2 (germline): SGHTA, FQGNSA. The germline V and J ends were trimmed by 5 bases and 6 bases, with 11 bases remaining between them. The CDR3 sequence is 14 residues long. The CDR3 sequence is CASSRQAMANVLTF. The CDR3 bases are TGTGCCAGCAGCCGACAGGCGATGGCCAACGTCCTGACTTTC.

This clone was detected a few times. The chain couples TRBV19 to TRBJ1-5; TRBD1 aligns across 7 bases. Germline V lookup: CDR1 LNHDA, CDR2 SQIVND (reference sequence). The CDR3 is 15 residues long. Germline trimming cut 3 bases from V and 6 bases from J; bases unmatched to any gene: 8. CDR3 loop: CASSIRQGVGQPQHF. The CDR3 DNA is TGTGCCAGTAGTATCCGACAGGGTGTCGGTCAGCCCCAGCATTTT.

In nucleotides, the CDR3 is TGTGCCAGCGGCTACTTTGGACGGGGTGGTAAGACCCAGTACTTC. It translates to CASGYFGRGGKTQYF. The genes are TRBV27 and TRBJ2-5; perhaps TRBD2 as D (5 bases). Germline values: CDR1 MNHEY, CDR2 SMNVEV (reference sequence). The V end lost 8 bases, the J end lost 6 bases, and 22 bases lay between the germline ends. The CDR3 consists of 15 residues.

The J gene is TRBJ2-3, the V gene TRBV5-4; TRBD2 matches 13 bases. Germline lookup yields CDR1 SGHNT and CDR2 YYREEE (reference sequence). The ends lost 2 bases at V and 3 bases at J; junction bases unmatched: 9. The CDR3 has 18 residues. The CDR3 reads CASSFLLAGGPGTDTQYF. CDR3 nucleotides: TGTGCCAGCAGCTTCTTACTAGCGGGAGGGCCCGGTACAGATACGCAGTATTTT.

This clone was detected only a few times. This sequence joins TRBV15 and TRBJ2-6; the D gene is possibly TRBD2 (6 bases). Germline-derived CDR1 and CDR2 are LNHNV and YYDKDF (reference sequence). CDR3 size: 20 residues. The germline V and J ends were trimmed by 0 bases and 3 bases, with 21 bases remaining between them. The CDR3 here is CATSRDLWRRGSYGANVLTF. In nucleotides, the CDR3 is TGTGCCACCAGCAGAGATCTTTGGCGACGGGGGTCGTATGGGGCCAACGTCCTGACTTTC.

This clone was detected only a few times. J is TRBJ2-3 and V is TRBV6-5; D may be TRBD2 (5 bases). Per germline, CDR1 MNHEY and CDR2 SVGAGI. This CDR3 spans 12 amino acids. V lost 5 bases and J 8 bases, leaving 11 bases between the germline ends. The CDR3 here is CASSGPAGTQYF. As DNA, the CDR3 is TGTGCCAGCAGTGGCCCCGCGGGTACGCAGTATTTT.

In its sample, this clone was seen a few times. The chain recombines TRBV6-5 with TRBJ1-5; tentatively, D is TRBD1 (5 bases). Between the trimmed V and J ends, which lost 2 bases and 4 bases, there was a span of 6 bases. The CDR3 runs 13 residues. From germline, CDR1 is MNHEY and CDR2 SVGAGI. This CDR3 is CASSYGQNQPQHF. Written as DNA, the CDR3 is TGTGCCAGCAGTTACGGACAAAATCAGCCCCAGCATTTT.

The chain has TRBV28 and TRBJ1-2; 7 bases align to TRBD1. The germline V gene has CDR1 MDHEN and CDR2 SYDVKM. V shed 5 bases and J 6 bases; nucleotides not matched to a gene: 3. This CDR3 is 12 amino acids long. This chain's CDR3 is CASSIQGNGYTF. CDR3 nucleotides: TGTGCCAGCAGTATACAGGGGAATGGCTACACCTTC.

This clone was observed a handful of times. The gene calls are TRBV30 and TRBJ2-5, with 14 bases that match TRBD2. CDR1 is GTSNPN, CDR2 SVGIG, per germline (reference sequence). The CDR3 spans 18 residues. V was pared by 5 bases and J by 5 bases, with 16 bases of the junction left unmatched. In DNA form, the CDR3 reads TGTGCCTGGCCGGCCGGGACTAGCGGGGGCACGTCCCGGGAGACCCAGTACTTC. Its protein product is CAWPAGTSGGTSRETQYF.

This clone showed up just a few times. The chain combines TRBV2 with TRBJ1-6; 12 nucleotides align to TRBD1. The CDR3 extends over 15 amino acids. The V segment lost 9 bases and the J segment 14 bases; nucleotides outside the gene matches: 14. CDR1 and CDR2 from the germline V gene are SNHLY and FYNNEI. The CDR3: CASRVGTGGPTSLHF. CDR3 nucleotides: TGTGCCAGTCGAGTGGGGACAGGGGGCCCTACGTCCCTCCACTTT.

The chain links TRBV28 to TRBJ1-1, with a possible D match to TRBD1 (5 bases). Germline lookup yields CDR1 MDHEN and CDR2 SYDVKM. Trimming cost V 8 bases and J 1 base, with 17 bases left between them. The CDR3 is 15 residues long. The CDR3 sequence: CASGQGGDPNTEAFF. In nucleotides, the CDR3 is TGTGCCAGCGGCCAAGGAGGGGACCCGAACACTGAAGCTTTCTTT. Combining the CDR3 with reference TRBV28 and TRBJ1-1 gives the whole variable domain DVKVTQSSRYLVKRTGEKVFLECVQDMDHENMFWYRQDPGLGLRLIYFSYDVKMKEKGDIPEGYSVSREKKERFSLILESASTNQTSMYLCASGQGGDPNTEAFFGQGTRLTVV.

V is TRBV11-2 and J is TRBJ2-7, with D maybe TRBD2 (5 bases). V was trimmed by 0 bases and J by 0 bases, leaving 6 bases between them. Per the germline V gene, CDR1 is SGHAT and CDR2 is FQNNGV. The CDR3 consists of 14 residues. The CDR3 DNA is TGTGCCAGCAGCTTAGACAGCGGCTCCTACGAGCAGTACTTC. Translating gives CASSLDSGSYEQYF.

This rearrangement joins TRBV7-6 to TRBJ2-6, with 7 bases lining up with TRBD1. Germline V gene data show CDR1 as SGHVS and CDR2 as FNYEAQ. With 7 bases clipped from V and 5 bases from J, the junction kept 2 bases outside the gene matches. The CDR3 consists of 13 residues. The CDR3 spells CASKGAWANVLTF. The CDR3 DNA reads TGTGCCAGCAAGGGGGCCTGGGCCAACGTCCTGACTTTC. Full variable domain (remainder filled in from reference TRBV7-6 and TRBJ2-6): GAGVSQSPRYKVTKRGQDVALRCDPISGHVSLYWYRQALGQGPEFLTYFNYEAQQDKSGLPNDRFSAERPEGSISTLTIQRTEQRDSAMYRCASKGAWANVLTFGAGSRLTVL.

There are a few counts of this clone. The V gene is TRBV7-2, the J gene TRBJ2-7; 7 positions agree with TRBD1. From germline, CDR1 is SGHTA and CDR2 FQGNSA. The CDR3 extends over 12 amino acids. The J segment lost 9 bases and the V segment lost 5 bases, leaving 7 bases of the junction unmatched. The DNA of the CDR3 is TGTGCCAGCAGCCCCAGGACAGGATCGCAGTACTTC. This encodes CASSPRTGSQYF.

The V and J genes are TRBV7-9 and TRBJ1-1; D not resolved. In germline, CDR1 is SEHNR, CDR2 FQNEAQ (reference sequence). V was shortened by 1 base and J by 11 bases, with 11 bases between the two germline ends. CDR3 length: 12 amino acids. DNA of the CDR3: TGTGCCAGCAGCTTAGGCCCCCTGAGGGCTTTCTTT. Translation gives CASSLGPLRAFF.

The chain has TRBV25-1 and TRBJ1-2; D not resolved. Per the germline V gene, CDR1 is MGHDK and CDR2 is SYGVNS. V was trimmed by 1 base and J by 5 bases, leaving 20 bases between them. This CDR3 region has 17 residues. The chain's CDR3 is CASSEWKPSADSYGYTF. CDR3 bases: TGTGCCAGCAGTGAATGGAAACCTTCCGCGGATTCTTATGGCTACACCTTC.

This clone was observed a few times. The gene calls are TRBV5-6 and TRBJ2-7; D is possibly TRBD1 (5 bases). Trimming cost V 4 bases and J 4 bases, with 9 bases left between them. The CDR3 sequence is 12 residues long. Germline CDR1 SGHDT, CDR2 YYEEEE. Written as DNA, the CDR3 is TGTGCCAGCAGCCCAGGGTTTTACGAGCAGTACTTC. Translation gives CASSPGFYEQYF.

This chain connects TRBV28 to TRBJ2-7; D may be TRBD2 (6 bases). V was trimmed by 5 bases and J by 2 bases, leaving 19 bases between them. The length of the CDR3 is 16 residues. CDR1 and CDR2 from the germline V gene are MDHEN and SYDVKM. In nucleotides, the CDR3 is TGTGCCAGCAGTCCCTACCCGAGGGGCGGGACCTACGAGCAGTACTTC. Translation: CASSPYPRGGTYEQYF.

This clone was counted between two and nine times. The rearrangement links TRBV29-1 to TRBJ1-4; D uncertain. Deletions cut 6 bases from V and 6 bases from J, with 11 bases between. The CDR3 sequence is 12 residues long. The germline CDR1 and CDR2 sequences are SQVTM and ANQGSEA. CDR3 residues: CSVGVYDEKLFF. The DNA of the CDR3 is TGCAGCGTAGGAGTTTATGATGAAAAACTGTTTTTT.

This clone occurred a few times. The chain uses TRBV30 and TRBJ2-3; no firm D call. Trimming cost V 3 bases and J 5 bases, with 21 bases left between them. Germline V gene lookup returns CDR1 GTSNPN and CDR2 SVGIG (reference sequence). This CDR3 comprises 16 residues. The CDR3 nucleotides read TGTGCCTGGAGAGATATGACATTGCCGACGAGAGATACGCAGTATTTT. Residues: CAWRDMTLPTRDTQYF.

The J gene is TRBJ1-1, the V gene TRBV6-5; the D gene is possibly TRBD1 (6 bases). V lost 4 bases, J lost 6 bases, and 12 bases lay in between. Per the germline V gene, CDR1 is MNHEY and CDR2 is SVGAGI. CDR3 size: 13 residues. The CDR3 coding sequence is TGTGCCAGCAGTTTCAGGGGTGGGCCTGAAGCTTTCTTT. The encoded protein is CASSFRGGPEAFF.